The following is a T cell receptor beta chain sequence with its context. This clonotype has just a few counts. The specificity of this receptor is unknown. No per-base quality is available; no much larger clone lies one base away. These data are taken from a study of regulatory T cells in long-lasting Graves disease (dated by TCRdb to the early 2020s). With regard to the full study: Antithyroid drugs had been taken for less than 3 months by newly diagnosed Graves' disease patients. Persistent Graves' disease patients were compared with newly diagnosed Graves' disease patients by peripheral blood TCR sequencing and RNA sequencing. The study was registered as a clinical trial and conducted in China. A total of some 33 samples were covered by TCR sequencing, comprising around 13 persistent and about 20 newly diagnosed Graves' disease patients. Overall results and qualifications from the work: The authors acknowledged the small sample size as a limitation that may reduce accuracy. Only peripheral blood was studied, because thyroid tissue, the primary lesion, was inaccessible. Persistent patients shared more public clonotypes among themselves (more than 2,500) than newly diagnosed patients did (nearly 1,000). Only the TCR beta chain was sequenced and analyzed. Lower TCR Shannon entropy and fewer highly expanded clones were observed in persistent Graves' disease patients than in newly diagnosed patients, which suggested clonal expansion.

Libraries were made using multiplex PCR. TCRdb shows the sequencer as Illumina HiSeq 4000. TCR beta libraries were built with iRepertoire HTBI primers and Arm-PCR amplification of CDR3 regions. Before sequencing, the PCR products went through gel purification. For the original study's pipeline: Across samples, 62 TRBV and 12 to 15 TRBJ segments were identified and used for gene usage analysis of CDR3 amino acid clonotypes. COPE and FqMerger were used to merge filtered high-quality paired reads into contigs. BLAST was used to align contigs to the IMGT TRBV, TRBD and TRBJ reference genes, and CDR3 was defined following IMGT. Any clonotype with a frequency above 0.1% was counted as a highly expanded clone. Shannon entropy was used to measure repertoire diversity, and the Gini coefficient was used to measure V-J evenness. Clonotypes shared by more than one individual were considered public. TCRdb trimmed the raw reads at Q25, called clones with MiXCR and kept productive beta chains. Every distinct CDR3 protein forms one entry, paired with its most common genes and DNA. The V and J calls reflect TCRdb's pipeline rather than the authors' work. Counted in this sample were 550,000 to 700,000 distinct CDR3 sequences; roughly a sixth of them appeared once. The top ten hold approximately 12% of the sample.

Taken with the paper, the label for time point translates to: newly diagnosed GD, antithyroid drugs for less than 3 months. RNA was extracted from PBMCs in TRIzol for both TCR sequencing and RNA sequencing. Graves' disease was diagnosed according to American Thyroid Association guidelines. Patients were recruited from an endocrinology department in Xi'an, China. Each patient gave approximately 9.7 milliliters of peripheral blood, collected in an EDTA anticoagulant tube. Ficoll Paque Plus density gradient separation was used to isolate PBMCs, and no additional T cell sorting was done. RNA quality was checked with an Agilent 2100 Bioanalyzer and agarose gel, and concentration with a NanoDrop 2000. This sample was also put to use in a study of T cells in Graves' hyperthyroidism and ophthalmopathy. The second paper further reports: Stable Graves' hyperthyroidism was defined as the absence of progression to ophthalmopathy over 18 months of follow-up. The hyperthyroidism patients were between 18 and 65 years old and newly diagnosed, with a disease duration of less than 2 months. Patients with uncontrolled infections, other autoimmune diseases, pregnancy or lactation were excluded. Diagnoses relied on clinical symptoms, serum thyroxine and TRAb, thyroid ultrasound and orbital computed tomography. For the first round of RT-PCR on the TCR CDR3, the HTBI primer set was used together with the Qiagen OneStep RT-PCR kit. Most expanded thyroid clonotypes (frequency above 0.001) were also found in blood, which suggests that blood repertoires may mirror thyroid immune responses. A model built on a 13 V-J signature distinguished ophthalmopathy from stable hyperthyroidism, reaching 87.88% sensitivity and 81% to 83% specificity in cross-validation and 80%/75% in testing. In validation, the model predicted progression to ophthalmopathy a median of about 5.9 months before onset, with roughly 71% sensitivity and about 72% specificity. TCR V-J signatures able to tell the groups apart were searched for in a discovery cohort of about a hundred patients, of whom 43 had Graves' ophthalmopathy and some 60 had stable Graves' hyperthyroidism. Whether ophthalmopathy could be predicted prospectively was tested in an independent validation cohort made up of fewer than 20 hyperthyroidism patients plus 17 patients who later progressed to ophthalmopathy. The roughly 90 discovery patients were divided at random into training and test sets in a 7:3 ratio. In addition, the study compared T-cell repertoires in thyroid tissue and in blood from five or six Graves' hyperthyroidism patients. Once sampling was done, hyperthyroidism patients were given methimazole at a starting dose of 30 mg daily, whereas ophthalmopathy patients were given high-dose intravenous methylprednisolone. The libraries were constructed in a second round of multiplex PCR and then size-selected and purified. Sequencing of the libraries was done on an Illumina HiSeq2000 using paired-end 100 bp reads. SOAPnuke was used to process the raw data, removing reads that contained adapters or uncalled bases, had a mean Phred below 15, or lacked an exact match to the constant primer or identifier. High-quality paired reads were merged with COPE v1.2.5, and unique nucleotide sequences were defined as clonotypes. MiTCR v1.1 was used to align the clonotypes against IMGT TRBV, TRBD and TRBJ reference segments. The analysis was restricted to V-J combinations with a frequency above 0.0001, which together covered 99% to 99.2% of the repertoires. The TCS score was defined as F50 (clonal expansion) divided by E x V (chaos), with BLOSUM62-based TCRdist calculated between CDR3 peptides within each V-J. Welch's t-statistics and random forest reduced around 510 V-J features to 13, which were used in a naive Bayes classifier (R e1071). Sample size was not statistically predetermined, and blinding of investigators to group allocation was not performed. The paper reports TCR Vbeta CDR3 sequencing of approximately 140 peripheral blood samples: under 45 ophthalmopathy, over 70 hyperthyroidism and 17 progressor patients.

The sequence was obtained from a man between 18 and 35 years old with Graves disease. Donor details come from another sample of the same person, matched by shared clones. This material consisted of peripheral blood mononuclear cells (PBMCs), taken at new diagnosis, from a patient treated with antithyroid drugs.

The base sequence is TGCGCCAGCAGCTTGTTATCCCAGGGGAGTGAGCAGTTCTTC. The encoded protein is CASSLLSQGSEQFF. The chain is encoded by TRBV5-1 joined to TRBJ2-1, and TRBD1 may be the D gene, going by 6 matching bases. In the germline V gene, CDR1 corresponds to SGHRS and CDR2 to YFSETQ. Trimming takes 1 base from V and 9 bases from J, and the germline ends sit 14 bases apart. The CDR3 contains 14 residues, cysteine and phenylalanine counted. Just CDR3 DNA is preserved here, 42 bases in frame from base 1.